Presented here are 30 T cell receptor beta chains from one specimen sequenced in a study of cytomegalovirus exposure and HLA in healthy donors. 60 Vbeta and 13 Jbeta primers were used in PCR. Using immunoSEQ multiplex PCR, the repertoire was profiled, and TCRdb retains in-frame clones only, with some absent. This sample has about 140,000 clones, with 80% found just once. The sample comprised PBMCs. These receptors originate from a man aged 50-60 years in good health and CMV-seronegative.

The chain links TRBV5-1 to TRBJ2-7; D is unresolved. Trimming removed 2 bases at V and 2 bases at J, with 5 bases between. CDR1 SGHRS and CDR2 YFSETQ come from the germline V gene. The CDR3 consists of 12 residues. The CDR3, as DNA: TGCGCCAGCAGCTTCACAGCCTACGAGCAGTACTTC. It encodes CASSFTAYEQYF.

This chain connects TRBV6-1 to TRBJ2-5, with 8 bases fitting TRBD2. CDR3 length: 15 residues. The V gene's germline CDR1 is MNHNS and CDR2 SASEGT. V was pared by 4 bases and J by 5 bases, with 9 bases of the junction left unmatched. CDR3 coding DNA: TGTGCCAGCAGTGTCTCACGGGGGGGCTCGGAGACCCAGTACTTC. Protein: CASSVSRGGSETQYF.

The genes are TRBV29-1 and TRBJ2-7; 10 nucleotides line up with TRBD1. Germline V gene lookup returns CDR1 SQVTM and CDR2 ANQGSEA. J gave up 4 bases and V 1 base, and 7 bases lay outside the gene matches. The CDR3 has 15 amino acids. CDR3 nucleotides: TGCAGCGTTGAAGGAGTCGGGACAGGGGCGTACGAGCAGTACTTC. This gives the protein CSVEGVGTGAYEQYF.

This rearrangement joins TRBV28 to TRBJ2-5; possible D gene TRBD2, 5 bases. Trimming removed 6 bases from V and 5 bases from J, with 13 bases in between. CDR3 length: 13 residues. Germline V gene data show CDR1 as MDHEN and CDR2 as SYDVKM. The CDR3 DNA reads as TGTGCCAGCAGAGCCGGCGGGCTGGAGACCCAGTACTTC. Its translation: CASRAGGLETQYF.

Remarks on this clone: Other DNA sequences in the sample encode the same CDR3. V is TRBV4-1 and J is TRBJ2-7, with D possibly being TRBD2 (6 bases). With 1 base removed from V and 3 bases from J, the gap between germline ends came to 10 bases. Per germline, CDR1 MGHRA and CDR2 YSYEKL. The CDR3 extends over 14 amino acids. The CDR3 nucleotides are TGCGCCAGCAGCCAAGCTGAGACTAGCTACGAGCAGTACTTC. Protein: CASSQAETSYEQYF.

The chain links TRBV5-1 to TRBJ1-1; TRBD1 might be the D (5 bases). Germline V gives CDR1 SGHRS, CDR2 YFSETQ. This CDR3 spans 14 amino acids. The V and J ends lost 5 bases and 4 bases respectively, with 15 bases between them. In nucleotides, the CDR3 is TGCGCCAGCAGAATGACAGCCATGAGCACTGAAGCTTTCTTT. Residues: CASRMTAMSTEAFF.

The rearrangement joins TRBV5-4 to TRBJ2-7; D may be TRBD2 (7 bases). With 4 bases removed from V and 3 bases from J, the gap between germline ends came to 11 bases. The germline V gene encodes CDR1 SGHNT and CDR2 YYREEE (reference sequence). The CDR3 is 13 amino acids. The chain's CDR3 is CASSRGAHYEQYF. The DNA for the CDR3 is TGTGCCAGCAGCCGGGGGGCCCACTACGAGCAGTACTTC. The complete variable domain, with remaining parts taken from reference TRBV5-4 and TRBJ2-7, reads ETGVTQSPTHLIKTRGQQVTLRCSSQSGHNTVSWYQQALGQGPQFIFQYYREEENGRGNFPPRFSGLQFPNYSSELNVNALELDDSALYLCASSRGAHYEQYFGPGTRLTVT.

This clone was recorded a few times. V is TRBV6-5 and J is TRBJ2-7; possibly TRBD1 for D (6 bases). The CDR3 has 13 amino acids. Germline lookup yields CDR1 MNHEY and CDR2 SVGAGI. Trimming took 6 bases from V and 7 from J, leaving 16 bases between them. The CDR3 DNA sequence: TGTGCCAGCAGCCTGACAGGTCCTCGTGAGCAGTACTTC. The encoded protein is CASSLTGPREQYF.

This sequence joins TRBV18 and TRBJ2-7; 15 nucleotides agree with TRBD2. The germline V gene has CDR1 KGHSH and CDR2 LQKENI. Trimming at V came to 1 base and at J to 5 bases, leaving 9 bases not matched to a gene. The CDR3 is made up of 18 amino acids. The CDR3 loop is CASSPQPPGLAGGDEQYF. The CDR3 DNA sequence: TGTGCCAGCTCACCACAGCCCCCGGGACTAGCGGGGGGAGACGAGCAGTACTTC.

The V gene is TRBV14, the J gene TRBJ2-3, with D tentatively TRBD2 (5 bases). CDR3 size: 14 residues. Trimming took 1 base from V and 6 from J, leaving 11 bases between them. CDR1 is SGHDN, CDR2 FVKESK, per germline. The CDR3 nucleotides are TGTGCCAGCAGCCAAGTGATCGGGAAGGATACGCAGTATTTT. Encoded protein: CASSQVIGKDTQYF.

The chain uses TRBV7-9 and TRBJ2-5, with TRBD2 matching over 8 bases. The V gene end was trimmed by 2 bases and the J gene end by 3 bases; junction bases not matched to a gene: 5. This CDR3 has 15 residues. CDR1 is SEHNR and CDR2 is FQNEAQ in the germline V gene (reference sequence). This chain's CDR3 is CASSLSGRGEETQYF. DNA for the CDR3: TGTGCCAGCAGCTTAAGCGGGAGAGGTGAAGAGACCCAGTACTTC.

This rearrangement joins TRBV6-5 to TRBJ2-4; a possible D gene is TRBD2 (7 bases). Germline V gives CDR1 MNHEY, CDR2 SVGAGI. The germline V and J ends were trimmed by 8 bases and 2 bases, with 16 bases remaining between them. The CDR3 runs 15 residues. CDR3 region: CASGIGGGTKNIQYF. The CDR3 nucleotides are TGTGCCAGCGGGATAGGGGGGGGGACCAAAAACATTCAGTACTTC.

The rearrangement links TRBV18 to TRBJ2-3; tentatively, D is TRBD2 (5 bases). This CDR3 is built from 13 residues. Trimming left V 3 bases short and J 4 bases short, with 8 bases between. Germline V gives CDR1 KGHSH, CDR2 LQKENI. The CDR3 nucleotides read TGTGCCAGCTCACCGGACTTCTCAGATACGCAGTATTTT. It translates to CASSPDFSDTQYF.

V and J are TRBV2 and TRBJ1-1; 7 nucleotides align to TRBD1. CDR3 length: 14 amino acids. CDR1 is SNHLY and CDR2 is FYNNEI in the germline V gene. Trimming removed 6 bases from V and 2 bases from J; junction bases left unmatched: 6. CDR3 sequence (DNA): TGTGCCAGCAGGATAGACAGGGTAAACACTGAAGCTTTCTTT. Protein sequence: CASRIDRVNTEAFF.

The chain links TRBV4-1 to TRBJ2-7; 11 bases are shared with TRBD2. J gave up 0 bases and V 3 bases, and 7 bases lay outside the gene matches. The CDR3 loop spans 17 amino acids. Germline V gene lookup returns CDR1 MGHRA and CDR2 YSYEKL. CDR3 bases: TGCGCCAGCAGCCACCCCGGGACTAGCGGTAACTCCTACGAGCAGTACTTC. Protein sequence: CASSHPGTSGNSYEQYF.

V and J are TRBV11-3 and TRBJ2-7; 11 bases are shared with TRBD2. With V trimmed by 3 bases and J by 1 base, 5 bases remained unmatched. The CDR3 spans 16 residues. Looked up from germline, CDR1 is SGHNT and CDR2 is YENEEA. The CDR3 coding sequence is TGTGCCAGCAGCTTCTTGACTAGCGGGGCTTCCTACGAGCAGTACTTC. It is translated as CASSFLTSGASYEQYF.

V and J are TRBV28 and TRBJ1-1, with 7 bases identical to TRBD1. V shed 6 bases, J shed 1 base, and the junction held 8 bases outside the gene matches. CDR3 length: 15 amino acids. The germline V gene has CDR1 MDHEN and CDR2 SYDVKM. The CDR3 region is CASSSPGGANTEAFF. The DNA for the CDR3 is TGTGCCAGCAGCTCTCCAGGGGGAGCGAACACTGAAGCTTTCTTT.

Concerning this clone: This specimen includes other DNA sequences encoding the same CDR3. The rearrangement links TRBV27 to TRBJ2-3; D call uncertain. Germline CDR1 is MNHEY and CDR2 is SMNVEV (reference sequence). The CDR3 runs to 11 residues. V dropped 3 bases and J dropped 5 bases, with 3 bases sitting between them. The CDR3 reads CASSLRDTQYF. In DNA form, the CDR3 reads TGTGCCAGCAGTTTGCGAGATACGCAGTATTTT.

There are a few counts of this clone. Here the CDR3 reads CASSLGLYNEQFF. CDR3 nucleotides: TGTGCCAGCAGCTTGGGACTCTACAATGAGCAGTTCTTC. J is TRBJ2-1 and V is TRBV5-4, with D hard to call. Trimming pared 0 bases from V and 3 bases from J, leaving 4 bases between. The germline V gene encodes CDR1 SGHNT and CDR2 YYREEE (reference sequence). The CDR3 length is 13 residues.

J is TRBJ1-1 and V is TRBV6-6, with 8 bases fitting TRBD1. The CDR3 extends over 16 amino acids. Germline lookup yields CDR1 MNHNY and CDR2 SVGAGI (reference sequence). V lost 6 bases to trimming and J lost 3 bases; unmatched junction nucleotides: 12. The CDR3 loop reads CASRSTRTGPHTEAFF. CDR3 DNA sequence: TGTGCCAGCAGGTCAACACGGACAGGGCCCCACACTGAAGCTTTCTTT.

The V call is TRBV5-4, the J call TRBJ2-1; TRBD2 matches 9 bases. Trimming at V came to 0 bases and at J to 6 bases, leaving 4 bases not matched to a gene. The CDR3 covers 15 residues. The germline V gene has CDR1 SGHNT and CDR2 YYREEE (reference sequence). CDR3 protein: CASSLVLAGANEQFF. The CDR3, as DNA: TGTGCCAGCAGCTTGGTGTTAGCGGGAGCCAATGAGCAGTTCTTC.

The V gene is TRBV27, the J gene TRBJ2-2; 7 nucleotides match TRBD1. The germline V gene has CDR1 MNHEY and CDR2 SMNVEV (reference sequence). The CDR3 runs 15 residues. The V segment lost 5 bases and the J segment 7 bases; nucleotides outside the gene matches: 10. The CDR3 reads CASSPSRQGSGELFF. The CDR3, as DNA: TGTGCCAGCAGTCCATCTCGACAGGGTAGCGGGGAGCTGTTTTTT.

V is TRBV7-8 and J is TRBJ1-2, with D hard to call. The CDR3 is 13 residues long. The germline V and J ends were trimmed by 3 bases and 10 bases, with 15 bases remaining between them. In germline, CDR1 is SGHVS, CDR2 FQNEAQ. CDR3 DNA sequence: TGTGCCAGCAGCTTTCTCTTCCGACATATCTACACCTTC. Residues: CASSFLFRHIYTF.

This chain links TRBV11-3 with TRBJ1-2, with D uncertain. CDR1 and CDR2 (germline): SGHNT, YENEEA. The V gene lost 4 bases and the J gene lost 7 bases, with 19 bases spanning the gap. The CDR3 is 15 amino acids. CDR3 amino acids: CASSSGRARESGYTF. The CDR3 bases are TGTGCCAGCAGCTCCGGGCGAGCGAGGGAGTCTGGCTACACCTTC.

This chain uses TRBV11-1 with TRBJ2-3, with TRBD2 matching 7 bases. J was trimmed by 3 bases and V by 5 bases; bases with no gene match: 14. This CDR3 has 17 amino acids. Per germline, CDR1 SGHAT and CDR2 FQDESV (reference sequence). This chain's CDR3 is CASSPLGSGMETDTQYF. The CDR3 bases are TGTGCCAGCAGCCCCCTGGGGAGCGGGATGGAAACAGATACGCAGTATTTT.

The chain carries TRBV4-2 and TRBJ2-7, with D possibly being TRBD2 (6 bases). Germline assignment: CDR1 LGHNA and CDR2 YNFKEQ. This CDR3 is built from 14 residues. V lost 3 bases to trimming and J lost 0 bases, with 9 bases between them. CDR3 in amino acids: CASSQGLSSYEQYF. CDR3 sequence (DNA): TGTGCCAGCAGCCAGGGACTCAGCTCCTACGAGCAGTACTTC.

The chain links TRBV14 to TRBJ2-7; possible D gene TRBD1, 6 bases. Per germline, CDR1 SGHDN and CDR2 FVKESK. With 4 bases removed from V and 3 bases from J, the gap between germline ends came to 7 bases. This CDR3 has 12 amino acids. The chain's CDR3 is CASSLTGYEQYF. CDR3 DNA sequence: TGTGCCAGCAGCCTGACAGGCTACGAGCAGTACTTC. The full variable domain, completed using reference TRBV14 and TRBJ2-7, is EAGVTQFPSHSVIEKGQTVTLRCDPISGHDNLYWYRRVMGKEIKFLLHFVKESKQDESGMPNNRFLAERTGGTYSTLKVQPAELEDSGVYFCASSLTGYEQYFGPGTRLTVT.

This rearrangement joins TRBV2 to TRBJ1-5; tentatively, D is TRBD1 (5 bases). CDR1 and CDR2 (germline): SNHLY, FYNNEI. Trimming shortened V by 4 bases and J by 2 bases, and 12 bases separated the two germline ends. This CDR3 comprises 15 residues. The CDR3, as DNA: TGTGCCAGCAGTGTTGGGAGGGGTGGCAATCAGCCCCAGCATTTT. This codes for CASSVGRGGNQPQHF.

This chain uses TRBV5-1 with TRBJ1-5; unclear D gene. Trimming took 0 bases from V and 11 from J, leaving 15 bases between them. CDR1 is SGHRS, CDR2 YFSETQ, per germline. The CDR3 has 14 amino acids. CDR3 DNA sequence: TGCGCCAGCAGCTTGGGCGGCCCCGAATGGACCCAGCATTTT. This codes for CASSLGGPEWTQHF.

The rearrangement uses TRBV29-1 and TRBJ2-5; 8 bases align to TRBD2. The DNA end lines up better with TRBJ2-7; the J call may be wrong. This CDR3 comprises 12 residues. Germline V lookup: CDR1 SQVTM, CDR2 ANQGSEA. CDR3 nucleotide sequence: TGCAGCGTGGGCGGGGGGCCCCACGAGCAGTACTTC. It yields the protein CSVGGGPHEQYF.